This T cell receptor beta chain was sequenced for a study of blood T cell repertoires in COVID-19. Participants came from some 23 US areas, aged about 18 to 89 years. In assigning cohorts, the study relied on participant-reported clinical history. Two negative PCRs, clearance, or symptom resolution were required of recovered Cohort 3 donors. Germline loops: CDR1 SGHTA, CDR2 FQGNSA. The CDR3 covers 18 residues. Losses at the gene ends were 7 bases for V and 1 base for J; bases not matched to a gene: 13. Per the study methods: Counts of nucleated cells, estimated from reference gene primer amplification, were obtained. Sequencing used immunoSEQ multiplex PCR; TCRdb keeps in-frame clones, though not all of them. That table is the source of V, J and clone size, and D and trimming were worked out from the DNA. The sample has a few hundred thousand clones, roughly 89% seen once.

The material sequenced was PBMCs or T cells enriched from blood (not recorded which). The sequence was collected from a woman aged 45-65 years who had recovered from COVID-19. J is TRBJ2-1 and V is TRBV7-2; 10 bases match TRBD2. Here the CDR3 reads CASTLGLLAGMSYNEQFF. For the CDR3, the DNA is TGTGCCAGCACCCTAGGGTTACTAGCGGGAATGTCCTACAATGAGCAGTTCTTC.